A single sample is the source of the 27 T cell receptor beta chains below, sequenced in a study of blood T cell repertoires in COVID-19. Method: immunoSEQ multiplex PCR; TCRdb's copy keeps in-frame clones and lacks some. The repertoire holds a few hundred thousand clones, with 70% to 90% as singletons. Material for sequencing was PBMCs or T cells enriched from blood (not recorded which). Receptor source: a woman aged 25 to 39 who had recovered from COVID-19.

This clone was seen a single time. This rearrangement joins TRBV5-6 to TRBJ1-3; D remains unclear. The length of the CDR3 is 15 residues. The germline V gene encodes CDR1 SGHDT and CDR2 YYEEEE. Trimming removed 0 bases from V and 3 bases from J, with 10 bases in between. The CDR3 is CASSLVAAGGNTIYF. CDR3 bases: TGTGCCAGCAGCTTGGTGGCAGCGGGTGGAAACACCATATATTTT.

This clone was observed a single time. V usage is TRBV6-2 or TRBV6-3 and J usage is TRBJ1-1; TRBD1 matches at 8 bases. The V gene end was trimmed by 4 bases and the J gene end by 7 bases; junction bases not matched to a gene: 11. CDR1 and CDR2 from the germline V gene are MNHEY and SVGEGT. The CDR3 is 15 residues long. The CDR3 loop is CASSWGGRGRNEAFF. In DNA form, the CDR3 reads TGTGCCAGCAGTTGGGGGGGCAGGGGGCGGAATGAAGCTTTCTTT.

This chain joins TRBV5-1 and TRBJ1-1, with D hard to call. Germline V gene sequence: CDR1 SGHRS, CDR2 YFSETQ. CDR3 length: 15 amino acids. The V end lost 0 bases, the J end lost 3 bases, and 12 bases lay between the germline ends. CDR3: CASSLGRGRDTEAFF. The DNA for the CDR3 is TGCGCCAGCAGCTTGGGTCGGGGTCGGGACACTGAAGCTTTCTTT.

Written as DNA, the CDR3 is TGTGCCACCAGGGACTTAGGACAGCTGAACTATGGCTACACCTTC. Its translation: CATRDLGQLNYGYTF. The genes are TRBV15 and TRBJ1-2, with a possible D match to TRBD1 (6 bases). The CDR3 consists of 15 residues. From germline, CDR1 is LNHNV and CDR2 YYDKDF (reference sequence). Between the trimmed V and J ends, which lost 6 bases and 2 bases, there was a span of 16 bases.

V gene TRBV5-1 combines with J gene TRBJ1-1, with D possibly matching TRBD1 (5 bases). Trimming removed 4 bases at V and 1 base at J, with 14 bases between. CDR3 length: 15 amino acids. Germline CDR1 and CDR2: SGHRS and YFSETQ. The CDR3: CASSAKGGANTEAFF. The CDR3 coding sequence is TGCGCCAGCAGCGCCAAGGGCGGGGCGAACACTGAAGCTTTCTTT. The full variable domain, with the rest looked up from reference TRBV5-1 and TRBJ1-1, is KAGVTQTPRYLIKTRGQQVTLSCSPISGHRSVSWYQQTPGQGLQFLFEYFSETQRNKGNFPGRFSGRQFSNSRSEMNVSTLELGDSALYLCASSAKGGANTEAFFGQGTRLTVV.

CDR3 coding DNA: TGCGCCAGCAGCTTGGGGGTAGCGGGGGCGTATTCCTACGAGCAGTACTTC. It codes for CASSLGVAGAYSYEQYF. This chain connects TRBV5-1 to TRBJ2-7; TRBD2 agrees at 9 bases. V shed 0 bases and J 1 base; nucleotides not matched to a gene: 8. Germline CDR1 and CDR2: SGHRS and YFSETQ. The CDR3 runs 17 residues.

CDR3 protein: CASSFEPPGLPQETQYF. The CDR3 bases are TGTGCCAGCAGCTTCGAACCCCCGGGACTACCTCAAGAGACCCAGTACTTC. This chain joins TRBV7-8 and TRBJ2-5; 7 nucleotides align to TRBD2. The ends lost 3 bases at V and 2 bases at J; junction bases unmatched: 12. The CDR3 contains 17 residues. Germline V lookup: CDR1 SGHVS, CDR2 FQNEAQ.

The chain is built from TRBV7-2 and TRBJ1-6; D is uncertain. The CDR3 has 15 residues. Germline V gene sequence: CDR1 SGHTA, CDR2 FQGNSA. Deletions cut 1 base from V and 7 bases from J, with 11 bases between. The CDR3 region is CASSLESGKNSPLHF. As DNA, the CDR3 is TGTGCCAGCAGCTTAGAGTCAGGCAAGAATTCACCCCTCCACTTT.

The chain employs TRBV4-3 and TRBJ1-4, with D unclear. Germline assignment: CDR1 LGHNA and CDR2 YSLEER. This CDR3 comprises 15 residues. With 1 base removed from V and 8 bases from J, the gap between germline ends came to 14 bases. The CDR3 here is CASSQVTGLSEKLFF. The CDR3 nucleotides read TGCGCCAGCAGCCAAGTAACCGGGTTAAGCGAAAAACTGTTTTTT.

The chain has TRBV27 and TRBJ1-1; maybe TRBD1 (5 bases). Germline V gene lookup returns CDR1 MNHEY and CDR2 SMNVEV (reference sequence). V lost 5 bases, J lost 1 base, and 17 bases lay in between. CDR3 length: 16 residues. DNA of the CDR3: TGTGCCAGCAGTCCCTCTGGGTGGGGGGGGAACACTGAAGCTTTCTTT. This gives the protein CASSPSGWGGNTEAFF.

This clone was seen once. The rearrangement links TRBV19 to TRBJ1-1; TRBD1 might be the D (5 bases). Trimming stripped 5 bases from V and 1 base from J, with 14 bases between. The CDR3 loop spans 15 amino acids. Germline V gene lookup returns CDR1 LNHDA and CDR2 SQIVND (reference sequence). The CDR3 nucleotides are TGTGCCAGTAGTTCCCGAGGGGAGGCGAACACTGAAGCTTTCTTT. This codes for CASSSRGEANTEAFF.

The genes are TRBV19 and TRBJ1-1, with a weak D call TRBD1 (6 bases). The ends were cut back, 5 bases at V and 4 bases at J, with 14 bases in the middle. The germline V gene encodes CDR1 LNHDA and CDR2 SQIVND (reference sequence). This CDR3 contains 14 residues. The CDR3 bases are TGTGCCAGTAGTTTTACAGGGCTCGGCACTGAAGCTTTCTTT. Its protein product is CASSFTGLGTEAFF. Variable domain in full (rest from reference TRBV19 and TRBJ1-1): DGGITQSPKYLFRKEGQNVTLSCEQNLNHDAMYWYRQDPGQGLRLIYYSQIVNDFQKGDIAEGYSVSREKKESFPLTVTSAQKNPTAFYLCASSFTGLGTEAFFGQGTRLTVV.

CDR3 coding DNA: TGTGCCAGCAGCCCCCAGACAGGACGTAATGAAAAACTGTTTTTT. Translation gives CASSPQTGRNEKLFF. The chain joins TRBV9 to TRBJ1-4, with D perhaps matching TRBD1 (6 bases). CDR1 and CDR2 (germline): SGDLS, YYNGEE. The CDR3 is 15 residues long. The V gene lost 4 bases and the J gene lost 4 bases, with 14 bases spanning the gap.

The V call is TRBV6-1, the J call TRBJ1-3; TRBD1 is a possible D gene (5 bases). With 3 bases removed from V and 7 bases from J, the gap between germline ends came to 7 bases. Per the germline V gene, CDR1 is MNHNS and CDR2 is SASEGT. The CDR3 is 12 amino acids. The CDR3 region has the DNA TGTGCCAGCAGTGAGACAGTCAACACCATATATTTT. As protein: CASSETVNTIYF.

The chain joins TRBV4-2 to TRBJ1-6; no firm D call. Germline V gene data show CDR1 as LGHNA and CDR2 as YNFKEQ. Trimming took 0 bases from V and 5 from J, leaving 5 bases between them. This CDR3 spans 14 amino acids. The CDR3, as DNA: TGTGCCAGCAGCCAAGACAGAAATAATTCACCCCTCCACTTT. Its translation is CASSQDRNNSPLHF.

The J gene is TRBJ1-6, the V gene TRBV9; D unclear. This CDR3 contains 15 residues. Trimming removed 0 bases at V and 7 bases at J, with 11 bases between. In germline, CDR1 is SGDLS, CDR2 YYNGEE. The CDR3 DNA is TGTGCCAGCAGCGTAGAACCGAGCGGCAATTCACCCCTCCACTTT. Amino acids: CASSVEPSGNSPLHF.

The chain carries TRBV30 and TRBJ1-2; D possibly corresponds to TRBD1 (5 bases). This CDR3 has 12 residues. The V gene lost 3 bases and the J gene lost 6 bases, with 11 bases spanning the gap. The V gene's germline CDR1 is GTSNPN and CDR2 SVGIG (reference sequence). In DNA, the CDR3 is TGTGCCTGGAGCCGGGGGTGGGATGGCTACACCTTC. Protein product: CAWSRGWDGYTF. Looking up the rest from reference TRBV30 and TRBJ1-2 gives the full variable domain: SQTIHQWPATLVQPVGSPLSLECTVEGTSNPNLYWYRQAAGRGLQLLFYSVGIGQISSEVPQNLSASRPQDRQFILSSKKLLLSDSGFYLCAWSRGWDGYTFGSGTRLTVV.

This chain joins TRBV3-1 (or the pseudogene TRBV3-2) and TRBJ1-4, with 9 bases aligning to TRBD1. Germline V gene sequence: CDR1 LGHDT, CDR2 YNNKEL (reference sequence). The J segment lost 4 bases and the V segment lost 6 bases, leaving 15 bases of the junction unmatched. The CDR3 is 18 amino acids. CDR3 nucleotides: TGTGCCAGCAGTCCCGGGACAGGGATACCTTCGGGTAATGAAAAACTGTTTTTT. Translation: CASSPGTGIPSGNEKLFF.

This chain joins TRBV5-6 and TRBJ1-4; D is perhaps TRBD1 (6 bases). V shed 1 base and J shed 7 bases, with 11 bases lying between them. Germline CDR1 is SGHDT and CDR2 is YYEEEE. The CDR3 has 14 amino acids. CDR3 coding DNA: TGTGCCAGCAGCTTGACAGGGTTCGGTGAAAAACTGTTTTTT. Its translation is CASSLTGFGEKLFF.

This clone was found once. The chain joins TRBV10-1 to TRBJ1-1; 7 nucleotides line up with TRBD1. The CDR3 contains 15 residues. Germline V gene data show CDR1 as WNHNN and CDR2 as SYGVQD (reference sequence). V lost 2 bases, J lost 4 bases, and 7 bases stayed unmatched. In DNA form, the CDR3 reads TGCGCCAGCAGTGAGACAGGGGCAGTATCCACTGAAGCTTTCTTT. Its translation: CASSETGAVSTEAFF.

J is TRBJ2-7 and V is TRBV21-1; the table's TRBD1 call for D was not verified on the DNA. TRBV21-1 is classified as a pseudogene. The CDR3 loop spans 12 amino acids. The CDR3 nucleotides read TGTGCCAGCAGCAAATCGGGGACAGGGCGGGACTTC. This sequence encodes CASSKSGTGRDF.

Only a few counts were recorded for this clone. The chain combines TRBV6-5 with TRBJ2-3; perhaps TRBD1 as D (6 bases). V gave up 7 bases and J gave up 3 bases, with 11 bases separating them. Germline V CDR1 and CDR2: MNHEY, SVGAGI. CDR3 length: 13 residues. CDR3 loop: CASIPGTTDTQYF. CDR3 bases: TGTGCCAGCATTCCCGGGACAACAGATACGCAGTATTTT.

In its sample, this clone was seen once. V usage is TRBV14 and J usage is TRBJ2-2, with D tentatively TRBD2 (5 bases). Germline CDR1 is SGHDN and CDR2 is FVKESK. This CDR3 contains 16 residues. V was pared by 1 base and J by 1 base, with 10 bases between. The CDR3 is CASSQGGSKNTGELFF. The CDR3 coding sequence is TGTGCCAGCAGCCAAGGAGGGTCGAAGAACACCGGGGAGCTGTTTTTT.

The V and J genes are TRBV10-2 and TRBJ1-1; a possible D gene is TRBD1 (6 bases). With 3 bases removed from V and 4 bases from J, the gap between germline ends came to 12 bases. The CDR3 has 14 residues. CDR1 and CDR2 (germline): WSHSY, SAAADI. The CDR3 here is CASSEQGFGTEAFF. The CDR3 DNA sequence: TGCGCCAGCAGTGAACAGGGATTCGGCACTGAAGCTTTCTTT.

This chain connects TRBV5-1 to TRBJ2-4; 7 nucleotides agree with TRBD1. Trimming cost V 1 base and J 5 bases; bases outside gene matches: 6. The germline V gene has CDR1 SGHRS and CDR2 YFSETQ. This CDR3 is 15 amino acids long. The CDR3 bases are TGCGCCAGCAGCTTGAGACAGGGACGGGAAAACATTCAGTACTTC. Translating gives CASSLRQGRENIQYF.

V gene TRBV6-5 combines with J gene TRBJ1-1; D ambiguous. CDR1 is MNHEY, CDR2 SVGAGI, per germline. The CDR3 contains 12 residues. V lost 4 bases and J lost 0, with 3 bases in between. The CDR3 loop reads CASSSVNTEAFF. CDR3 DNA: TGTGCCAGCAGTTCGGTGAACACTGAAGCTTTCTTT.

The rearrangement links TRBV7-3 to TRBJ1-6; D possibly corresponds to TRBD1 (6 bases). CDR3 length: 15 amino acids. Germline V gives CDR1 SGHTA, CDR2 FQGTGA. V was trimmed by 0 bases and J by 7 bases, leaving 10 bases between them. CDR3 in amino acids: CASSLTGDTNSPLHF. For the CDR3, the DNA is TGTGCCAGCAGCTTAACAGGGGACACAAATTCACCCCTCCACTTT. Variable domain in full (rest from reference TRBV7-3 and TRBJ1-6): GAGVSQTPSNKVTEKGKYVELRCDPISGHTALYWYRQSLGQGPEFLIYFQGTGAADDSGLPNDRFFAVRPEGSVSTLKIQRTERGDSAVYLCASSLTGDTNSPLHFGNGTRLTVT.